The rows below give T cell receptor beta chains drawn from one sample of a study of graft-versus-host responses after intestinal transplantation. Their cognate antigens are unknown. Libraries were prepared by immunoSEQ multiplex PCR; TCRdb keeps only in-frame clonotypes and omits some of them. The data contain 90,000 to 100,000 clones, around nine tenths of them singletons. Source: unstimulated CD8+ T cells sorted from spleen or lymph node cells, taken before intestinal transplant. The receptors originated from a human donor who received an intestinal transplant. CDR3s include the opening cysteine and the closing phenylalanine or tryptophan. The order of the fields is V gene, D gene, CDR3 length, J gene, clone size, CDR3 protein, CDR3 DNA. A D gene is named only where the DNA matches it firmly. Clone size is stated in some rows and not others, as once, few, many or a class when expanded.

>TRBV28|NA|14|TRBJ1-4|NA
CASSLRMQNEKLFF
TGTGCCAGCAGTTTGAGGATGCAAAATGAAAAACTGTTTTTT
>TRBV13|NA|13|TRBJ2-7|NA
CASSLQGVYEQYF
TGTGCCAGCAGCTTGCAGGGCGTCTACGAGCAGTACTTC
>TRBV19|TRBD2|15|TRBJ2-1|NA
CASSIAGGSYNEQFF
TGTGCCAGTAGTATAGCGGGGGGGTCTTACAATGAGCAGTTCTTC
>TRBV4-3|NA|13|TRBJ2-5|once
CASSQVSGETQYF
TGCGCCAGCAGCCAAGTCTCCGGAGAGACCCAGTACTTC
>TRBV4-2|NA|15|TRBJ2-1|NA
CASSQDTLDYNEQFF
TGTGCCAGCAGCCAAGATACTCTCGACTACAATGAGCAGTTCTTC
>TRBV30|NA|13|TRBJ2-5|NA
CAWSDGFRETQYF
TGTGCCTGGAGCGACGGGTTTCGGGAGACCCAGTACTTC
>TRBV5-3|TRBD2|16|TRBJ2-1|NA
CARSHKAGVIGNEQFF
TGTGCCAGAAGCCACAAAGCGGGAGTAATCGGCAATGAGCAGTTCTTC
>TRBV4-1|NA|16|TRBJ1-1|NA
CASSLILRAGDTEAFF
TGCGCCAGCAGCCTAATTCTGAGAGCCGGGGACACTGAAGCTTTCTTT
>TRBV2|NA|10|TRBJ2-7|NA
CATNRDEQYF
TGTGCCACGAACAGGGACGAGCAGTACTTC
>TRBV9|TRBD2|13|TRBJ2-1|NA
CASSVRLADEQFF
TGTGCCAGCAGCGTCCGACTAGCGGACGAGCAGTTCTTC
>TRBV27|NA|14|TRBJ2-7|NA
CASSFAGALYEQYF
TGTGCCAGCAGTTTCGCGGGGGCCCTCTACGAGCAGTACTTC
>TRBV7-2|NA|15|TRBJ2-1|NA
CASSLDFRGYNEQFF
TGTGCCAGCAGCTTAGACTTTCGGGGGTACAATGAGCAGTTCTTC
>TRBV19|NA|17|TRBJ1-5|NA
CASSIEGQGSGNQPQHF
TGTGCCAGTAGTATAGAAGGGCAGGGTTCGGGCAATCAGCCCCAGCATTTT
>TRBV5-1|NA|15|TRBJ1-1|few
CASSTAGQGGTEAFF
TGCGCCAGCAGCACTGCGGGTCAGGGAGGGACTGAAGCTTTCTTT
>TRBV2|NA|12|TRBJ2-7|NA
CAAAGRGYEQYF
TGTGCCGCCGCGGGCAGAGGCTACGAGCAGTACTTC
>TRBV9|NA|14|TRBJ2-2|NA
CASSASLAGGELFF
TGTGCCAGCAGCGCCAGCCTAGCCGGCGGGGAGCTGTTTTTT
>TRBV6-6|TRBD1|13|TRBJ1-5|NA
CASSATGGQPQHF
TGTGCCAGCAGCGCGACAGGGGGGCAGCCCCAGCATTTT
>TRBV6-1|NA|11|TRBJ2-6|NA
CASSVGGVLTF
TGTGCCAGCAGTGTAGGAGGTGTCCTGACTTTC
>TRBV2|NA|13|TRBJ2-3|NA
CASSVSPPDTQYF
TGTGCCAGCAGTGTTAGCCCCCCAGATACGCAGTATTTT
>TRBV7-2|NA|15|TRBJ1-2|NA
CASSLVRQSLDGYTF
TGTGCCAGCAGCTTAGTCCGACAGTCTCTCGATGGCTACACCTTC
>TRBV5-1|TRBD2|16|TRBJ2-1|NA
CASSLGLAGSYNEQFF
TGCGCCAGCAGCCTGGGACTAGCGGGCTCCTACAATGAGCAGTTCTTC
>TRBV6-1|TRBD2|16|TRBJ2-7|NA
CASSQARLAGAYEQYF
TGTGCCAGCAGTCAAGCCAGACTAGCGGGGGCCTACGAGCAGTACTTC
>TRBV4-1|NA|17|TRBJ2-3|NA
CASSQDEDYRGTDTQYF
TGCGCCAGCAGCCAAGATGAAGACTATAGGGGGACGGATACGCAGTATTTT
>TRBV27|NA|15|TRBJ1-5|NA
CASSLNGYSNQPQHF
TGTGCCAGCAGTTTAAACGGTTATAGCAATCAGCCCCAGCATTTT